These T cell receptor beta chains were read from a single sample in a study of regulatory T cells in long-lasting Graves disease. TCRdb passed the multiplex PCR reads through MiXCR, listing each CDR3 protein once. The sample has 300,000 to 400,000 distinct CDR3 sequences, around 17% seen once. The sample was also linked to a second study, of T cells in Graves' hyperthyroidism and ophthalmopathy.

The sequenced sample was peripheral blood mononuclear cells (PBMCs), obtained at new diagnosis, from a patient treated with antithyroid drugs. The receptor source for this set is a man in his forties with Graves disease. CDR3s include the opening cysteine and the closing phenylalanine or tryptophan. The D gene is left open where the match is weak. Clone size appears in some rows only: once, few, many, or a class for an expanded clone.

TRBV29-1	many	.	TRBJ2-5	TGCAGCGTTGATCCAGGGATGTTTGAGACCCAGTACTTC	CSVDPGMFETQYF
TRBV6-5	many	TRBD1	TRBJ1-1	TGTGCCAGCAGTTACAGACAGGGACCCGCGAACACTGAAGCTTTCTTT	CASSYRQGPANTEAFF
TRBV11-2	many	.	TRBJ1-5	TGTGCCAGCAGCTTAGAGGGAGACAATCAGCCCCAGCATTTT	CASSLEGDNQPQHF
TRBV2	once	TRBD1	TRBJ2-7	TGTGCCAGCAGTGAAGCAGGGGGCGGCGAGCAGTACTTC	CASSEAGGGEQYF
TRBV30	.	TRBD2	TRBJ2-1	TGTGCCTCACAGCGGGGGCGTGGGAATGAGCAGTTCTTC	CASQRGRGNEQFF
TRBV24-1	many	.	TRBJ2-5	TGTGCCACCAGTGATCCCTCGATGGGGGAGACCCAGTACTTC	CATSDPSMGETQYF
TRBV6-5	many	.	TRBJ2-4	TGTGCCAGCAGTTACTCCACAATCGGGGCCAAAAACATTCAGTACTTC	CASSYSTIGAKNIQYF
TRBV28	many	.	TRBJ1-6	TGTGCCAGCAGTTTATCTACAGGGTTAGGCTCCTATAATTCACCCCTCCACTTT	CASSLSTGLGSYNSPLHF
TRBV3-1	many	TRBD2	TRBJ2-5	TGTGCCAGCAGCCAAGAACGACTAGCACAGTACTTC	CASSQERLAQYF
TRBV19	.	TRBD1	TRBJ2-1	TGTGCCAGTAGTCCCGGGACAGGGGGGACGAGACCCAATGAGCAGTTCTTC	CASSPGTGGTRPNEQFF
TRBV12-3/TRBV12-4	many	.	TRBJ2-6	TGTGCCATCGAAGGGACCGCTGGGGCCAACGTCCTGACTTTC	CAIEGTAGANVLTF
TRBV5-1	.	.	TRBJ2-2	TGCGCCAGCAGCTTATTACAGGGAACCACCGGGGAGCTGTTTTTT	CASSLLQGTTGELFF
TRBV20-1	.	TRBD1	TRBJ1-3	TGCAGTGCAACGTTGACAGGGTCTGGAAACACCATATATTTT	CSATLTGSGNTIYF
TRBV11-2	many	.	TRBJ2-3	TGTGCCAGCAGCACTTCTAGGGCTCGTTCAGATACGCAGTATTTT	CASSTSRARSDTQYF
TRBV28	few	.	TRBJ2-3	TGTGCCAGCAGGAAAACCTCAGATACGCAGTATTTT	CASRKTSDTQYF